Listed below are T cell receptor beta chains from one sample, sequenced in a study of cytomegalovirus exposure and HLA in healthy donors. Only in-frame clones appear in the TCRdb table, and some are missing; sequencing was by immunoSEQ multiplex PCR. The table records roughly 90,000 clones, about 81% of them present only once. The sequencing sample was made of PBMCs. The receptor source for this set is a man aged 18 to 29 in good health and CMV-seronegative. Each CDR3 is given with its conserved first and last residue. D genes are given only for firm matches. Clone size is not always given. Where it is, it says once, few, many or a class for expanded clones.

CDR3 protein	CDR3 DNA	clone size	V gene	J gene	D gene
CASSPQATSGTYTDTQYF	TGTGCCAGCAGCCCCCAGGCGACTAGCGGGACCTACACAGATACGCAGTATTTT	.	TRBV5-5	TRBJ2-3	TRBD2
CAWSKPQGYYGYTF	TGTGCCTGGAGTAAGCCACAGGGGTACTATGGCTACACCTTC	.	TRBV30	TRBJ1-2	TRBD1
CASSGRTGIYEQYF	TGCGCCAGCAGTGGTAGGACAGGCATTTACGAGCAGTACTTC	.	TRBV10-2	TRBJ2-7	TRBD1
CSVDLSGINNEQFF	TGCAGCGTTGACCTGAGCGGGATTAACAATGAGCAGTTCTTC	.	TRBV29-1	TRBJ2-1	TRBD2
CASSSKGLLAGLYNEQFF	TGTGCCAGCAGCTCTAAGGGGCTCCTAGCGGGACTCTACAATGAGCAGTTCTTC	.	TRBV13	TRBJ2-1	TRBD2
CTSSSVGF	TGCACCAGCAGCTCGGTTGGCTTC	.	TRBV1	TRBJ2-7	.
CAISDRENQPQHF	TGTGCCATCAGTGACCGAGAAAATCAGCCCCAGCATTTT	.	TRBV10-3	TRBJ1-5	.
CASSPDPLAGVLETQYF	TGTGCCAGCAGCCCTGACCCCTTAGCGGGAGTTCTAGAGACCCAGTACTTC	.	TRBV4-2	TRBJ2-5	TRBD2
CASSRGQPNTEAFF	TGTGCCAGCAGCCGGGGACAGCCGAACACTGAAGCTTTCTTT	.	TRBV7-3	TRBJ1-1	TRBD1
CASSQESQGLNYGYTF	TGCGCCAGCAGCCAAGAAAGTCAGGGCCTCAACTATGGCTACACCTTC	.	TRBV4-3	TRBJ1-2	.
CASSLDPIPGGEQFF	TGTGCCAGCAGCTTAGACCCGATCCCCGGGGGTGAGCAGTTCTTC	.	TRBV11-3	TRBJ2-1	.
CASSYLTSSYGYTF	TGTGCCAGCAGTTACTTGACAAGCAGCTATGGCTACACCTTC	.	TRBV6-6	TRBJ1-2	.
CASSGNSYEQYF	TGTGCCAGCAGCGGGAACTCCTACGAGCAGTACTTC	few	TRBV28	TRBJ2-7	.
CASSPQTPGAQETQYF	TGTGCTAGCAGCCCCCAAACGCCAGGGGCTCAAGAGACCCAGTACTTC	.	TRBV7-7	TRBJ2-5	.
CASSIPSRENTEAFF	TGTGCCAGTAGTATCCCCTCCAGGGAAAACACTGAAGCTTTCTTT	.	TRBV19	TRBJ1-1	.
CASSRTGANTGELFF	TGTGCCAGCAGCCGGACAGGGGCGAACACCGGGGAGCTGTTTTTT	.	TRBV6-1	TRBJ2-2	TRBD1
CASSDRGSSNQPQHF	TGTGCCAGCAGCGACAGGGGTTCCAGCAATCAGCCCCAGCATTTT	.	TRBV28	TRBJ1-5	TRBD1
CASSEGTRNYEQYF	TGTGCCAGCAGCGAGGGGACTAGGAACTACGAGCAGTACTTC	.	TRBV9	TRBJ2-7	TRBD2
CASSLGTLAGPGELFF	TGTGCCAGCAGCTTAGGCACGTTAGCGGGGCCCGGGGAGCTGTTTTTT	.	TRBV13	TRBJ2-2	TRBD2
CASSLGGGNTEAFF	TGCGCCAGCAGCTTGGGCGGAGGAAACACTGAAGCTTTCTTT	.	TRBV5-1	TRBJ1-1	.
CASSRTGSLTDTQYF	TGCGCCAGCTCCCGGACAGGGTCCCTCACAGATACGCAGTATTTT	once	TRBV5-1	TRBJ2-3	TRBD1
CASSRGDSGRAETQYF	TGTGCCAGCAGTCGGGGGGACTCCGGGAGAGCGGAGACCCAGTACTTC	.	TRBV27	TRBJ2-5	TRBD2
CAWSAEGVWGGVAGANVLTF	TGTGCCTGGAGTGCGGAAGGGGTGTGGGGAGGTGTTGCTGGGGCCAACGTCCTGACTTTC	.	TRBV30	TRBJ2-6	.
CASRGDGGSNTEAFF	TGTGCCAGCAGAGGGGATGGGGGCTCGAACACTGAAGCTTTCTTT	once	TRBV27	TRBJ1-1	.